Listed here is a single TCR beta chain. Its target antigen remains unknown. CDR1 is given as LGHNA and CDR2 as YNFKEQ, both from the germline V gene. The V and J ends are trimmed by 4 bases and 0 bases, leaving 7 bases between them. Including cysteine and phenylalanine, the CDR3 has 14 amino acids. Here the CDR3 DNA is all that survives: 42 bases in frame from base 1. The record originates from a study of cytomegalovirus exposure and HLA in healthy donors (dated 2017 in TCRdb). About the investigation overall: An earlier analysis of approximately 550 of the donors reported 250 to 300 Gb of sequence data and 100 million to 130 million unique TCR beta sequences from about 179 million T cells. All discovery cohort repertoires had been generated on a single sequencing platform. Roughly five DR-DQ haplotypes were handled as single units for association and clustering because linkage in the cohort was strong. The study combined high-throughput TCR immunosequencing, statistical association of individual TCRs with disease status, and machine learning to predict cytomegalovirus infection status. Alongside the repertoire data, information on donor age, sex, ethnicity and CMV serostatus was compiled. In the later analysis, no new phenotypic data were used to find candidate immune exposures; instead, reliance was placed on TCR beta sequences and their occurrence across donors. A separate validation cohort of over 95 different subjects was used in addition to the 666-subject first cohort. Among 300 to 450 genotyped donors of the cohort, an average of approximately 240,000 unique TCR beta nucleotide sequences were sequenced per donor, roughly 20% of them non-productive. To decide whether each TCR beta V gene segment behaved as functional or pseudogenic, an earlier analysis of some 600 of the donors relied on high-throughput TCR beta sequencing. The number of typed donors differed by locus: about 620-630 for A, B, C, DRB1 and DQB1; 522 for DQA1; fewer than 610 for DPA1; and about 450 for DPB1. The study aimed to test whether signatures of past pathogen exposure could be identified by cataloging public T cell receptors. A later genetic analysis took genome-wide SNP genotypes for about three fifths of the roughly 670 donors and used that subset as a discovery cohort. HLA typing included class I and class II loci at four-digit resolution. An early release that covered some 640 HLA-typed donors contained approximately 300 gigabases of sequencing data and tens of millions of unique TCR sequences. Of the roughly 390 genotyped donors, less than 90% were placed in the genetic ancestry cluster associated with self-reported Caucasian donors. The T cell repertoires of about 700 subjects were profiled by immunosequencing and related to cytomegalovirus serostatus. To study patterns of TCR occurrence, a later analysis re-analyzed previously published TCR beta repertoires from around 670 donors and added high-resolution HLA genotyping. Study-level results and caveats: A further reported finding was that TCR beta sequences accurately predicted the HLA-A and HLA-B alleles for most subjects in the first cohort. The earlier analysis of fewer than 750 of the donors excluded 15 to 20 rarely observed V segments, including chromosome 9 orphons, because counts were too low. Sequencing depth was assumed to be roughly uniform across donors in the presence/absence analyses, though that assumption may not hold. A later genetic analysis associated a missense DCLRE1C variant with V-gene and J-gene trimming of TCR beta chains, and an independent cohort replicated the association. A total of 150 or so TCR beta chains were listed by the study as associated with cytomegalovirus. A later analysis found that most CMV-associated TCR beta chains appeared HLA-restricted, with HLA associations seemingly driven largely by CMV exposure. HLA typing was unavailable for some donors at each locus, so association tests used only the typed subset. In vitro tests confirmed that a few of the cytomegalovirus-associated TCR beta chains recognize cytomegalovirus antigens. According to the authors, the approach could potentially be generalized to other disease states and immunological phenotypes. Most TCR sequences were seen in very few donors, while some public TCRs were found in many individuals. In an earlier analysis of approximately 600 of the donors, most TCR beta V segments were observed in productive rearrangements about 90% or about 30% of the time, broadly matching IMGT annotations. According to a later analysis, TCR association rates differed among HLA loci, with DRB1 alleles showing the most associated TCRs and HLA-C alleles showing the fewest. The cohort was sequenced for TCR beta chains only, and without alpha or paired-chain data the features that could be detected were limited. Because the 87-base-pair reads could not distinguish some IMGT-functional V segments, including TRBV6-2 and TRBV6-3, those segments were excluded. When HLA alleles, especially DR and DQ, strongly co-occurred, TCR associations were difficult to assign to individual alleles. Several of the top co-occurrence clusters appeared to be linked to parvovirus B19, influenza, CMV and Epstein-Barr virus, according to a later analysis. In a later analysis, more than 15,000 TCR beta sequences were associated with specific HLA alleles at a false discovery rate of 0.05. The only immune exposure information available for the cohort was CMV serostatus. According to a later genetic analysis, donors in an Asian-associated ancestry cluster had fewer N-insertions in productive TCRs than the roughly 670-donor mean. A cluster of highly shared sequence variants was judged likely to be a technical artifact of the sequencing pipeline. In both the original and validation cohorts, the classifier was reported to diagnose cytomegalovirus status with high specificity and sensitivity. Correlated functional status among segregating V segments might reflect linkage disequilibrium, but an unknown experimental factor could not be ruled out. In a later analysis, HLA-associated TCR beta chains were found to be more clonally expanded and to have lower generation probabilities than equally common non-associated chains.

The library was obtained by the immunoSEQ multiplex PCR assay. A mixture of 60 forward primers for TCR Vbeta segments and 13 reverse primers for TCR Jbeta segments was used in the multiplex PCR. Amplification of the CDR3 region of rearranged TCR beta genes was performed with a multiplex PCR assay on genomic DNA. On the Illumina HiSeq System, the amplified TCR beta libraries were sequenced as 87-base-pair reads. In the authors' own workflow: A later analysis tallied 75 million to 95 million unique TCR beta chains across the approximately 670 repertoires, and approximately 11 million of those chains were shared by two or more donors. To remove PCR and sequencing errors, raw reads were error-corrected and collapsed into unique sequences using a nearest-neighbor algorithm that merged closely related sequences. To assign V, D and J gene segments, CDR3 sequences were aligned to IMGT reference sequences. For a sequence to be retained, a match of at least six nucleotides to both a V gene segment and a J gene segment was required. Rearrangements were classified as productive when the CDR3 lacked stop codons and remained in frame with V and J, and all other rearrangements were classified as non-productive. CDR3 was defined according to IMGT convention as the region running from the second conserved V-encoded cysteine to the conserved J-encoded phenylalanine. The earlier analysis of a few hundred of the donors excluded sequences that lacked an unambiguous match to a single V gene segment. An earlier analysis of a few hundred of the donors called V segments functional above 56.7% productive rearrangements and segregating when the between-donor standard deviation exceeded 5%. A statistical classification framework was developed to diagnose cytomegalovirus status using the catalog of TCR beta chain sequences. In a later analysis, V and J genes were assigned by comparing TCR nucleotide sequences against IMGT/GENE-DB human TR gene sequences. Using the TCRdist pipeline, a later analysis assigned CDR3 sequences along with most-parsimonious VDJ recombination scenarios. In a later analysis, each TCR beta chain was defined by its CDR3 amino acid sequence together with its V-gene family, and reads lacking a unique V-gene family were excluded. In a later analysis, 450 to 600 highly shared, low-generation-probability nucleotide sequences were removed to address suspected cross-contamination and a sequencing artifact. A later analysis calculated a clonal expansion index for each public chain from normalized within-repertoire ranks of inferred template counts. In a later analysis, generation probabilities were computed with a VDJ recombination model fitted to out-of-frame rearrangements, and the resulting probabilities were checked against IGoR. Hypergeometric tests were used in a later analysis to score TCR-TCR, TCR-HLA and TCR-CMV co-occurrence, with a repertoire-size bias correction applied to the TCR pairs. A later analysis estimated false discovery rates by permuting HLA or CMV assignments 20 times. A later analysis grouped co-occurring TCRs with DBSCAN, adding TCRdist sequence similarity when clustering within HLA-allele-positive subsets. Repertoires with fewer than 30,000 or more than 120,000 public chains were left out of co-occurrence clustering, as were a few repertoires with anomalous nucleotide sharing. Held by TCRdb, this immuneACCESS table contains in-frame sequences only and omits some clones. Under half of the omission traces to an unresolved V gene where checked; the cause of the rest is unknown. V and J calls and clone size are as listed in that table; D and trimming were resolved from the DNA. The table of this sample itemizes 180,000 or so clones. The top ten hold around 0.79% of the sample.

The cohort consisted of fewer than 700 healthy bone marrow donors. At the time of sampling, every cohort member was nominally healthy, though immune exposures that went unrecorded were likely present. The donor tested CMV seropositive, placing the donor among the roughly 270 seropositive members of the cohort. A peripheral blood sample was collected from each donor, and TCR beta sequencing was performed on peripheral blood mononuclear cells. The Qiagen DNeasy Blood Extraction Kit was used to extract genomic DNA from the blood cell samples. The TCR was taken from a woman under 30 in good health and CMV-seropositive. The specimen was PBMCs. The V and J segments used are TRBV4-2 and TRBJ1-3, with an unclear D gene assignment. The bases read TGTGCCAGCAGCCCGGAGAGCTCTGGAAACACCATATATTTT. This encodes CASSPESSGNTIYF.